The subject of this entry is one T cell receptor (beta chain). A few counts support this clonotype. The antigen it recognizes is unknown. No quality values exist for individual bases; no much larger clone is one base distant. The library relied on PCR. DNA from cultured CD4+ T cells underwent TCR sequencing with the Oncomine TCR Beta short-read assay at the Johns Hopkins FTIC core. Genomic DNA was extracted from the cultured CD4+ T cells with the QIAamp micro DNA kit. Oncomine TCR Beta libraries made from cultured CD4+ T cells were pooled using unique dual indexes and sequenced on an Illumina iSeq 100. On the study's bioinformatics: Non-productive sequences were removed, and CDR3s not starting with C, not ending with F or W, or shorter than 7 amino acids were discarded. The MANAFEST web application identified antigen-specific clonotypes by comparing peptide-stimulated wells against reference wells and other culture wells. An FDR below 0.05, an odds ratio above 5, and a productive frequency above 0.1% in at least two of three replicate wells were required for clones to be considered positive. A clonotype was classed as cross-reactive if the clonotype showed significant expansion both in SARS-CoV-2 spike wells and in at least one common cold coronavirus spike condition. Similarity between CDR3 sequences was evaluated in R version 3.6.1 using Levenshtein distances (stringdist) and unrooted phylogenetic trees (ape). TCRdb reworked the public reads: Q25 trimming with fastp, MiXCR clone assembly, productive beta chains retained. Rows are combined by CDR3 protein, so each entry shows the most common genes and DNA. The V and J calls shown here were made by TCRdb, not taken from the authors' results. Recorded for this sample are about 26,000 distinct CDR3 sequences; about 40% of them occurred a single time. The ten top clones hold over 4% of the sample.

The data are from a study of vaccination and CD4 T cells after COVID-19 (dated by TCRdb to between 2021 and 2024). Some background on the complete study: Convalescent patients had a positive SARS-CoV-2 result on nasal swab PCR, and of these patients, fewer than ten had mild disease and one had severe disease. Six males and four females were included in the convalescent cohort, with two Hispanic individuals, seven Caucasians, two Asians and one multiracial person represented. Participants received two doses of either the Pfizer-BioNTech BNT162b2 vaccine (n=8) or the Moderna mRNA-1273 vaccine (n=2). Post-COVID blood samples from convalescent patients were collected a median of around 100 days after diagnosis, with a range of about 35 to 161 days. Post-vaccine blood samples were taken a median of around 68 days after the second vaccine dose, with a range of about 13 to 250 days. A few convalescent patients were sampled both early after vaccination (day 14) and late after vaccination (days 161 to 241). For stimulating the cultures, overlapping spike peptide pools were used, derived from SARS-CoV-2 as well as from the common cold coronaviruses HCoV-NL63, HCoV-OC43 and HCoV-229E. As controls, cultures received a CEFX viral epitope pool (the positive control), an HIV-1 Nef peptide pool (the negative control), or no peptide at all. In approximately ten COVID-19 convalescent patients and a few infection-naive healthy vaccine recipients, the spike-specific CD4+ TCR repertoire before mRNA vaccination was compared with the repertoire after mRNA vaccination.

Broad study findings and their caveats: The median number of SARS-CoV-2-reactive clonotypes rose from about 19 after infection to approximately 41 after vaccination, but the change was not significant. In convalescent patients, nearly all vaccine-specific clones (304 of 307) were found to be mono-reactive for SARS-CoV-2 spike rather than cross-reactive with common cold coronaviruses. Among the post-vaccine SARS-CoV-2-reactive clones in convalescent patients, a median approximately 90% showed up only after vaccination, which suggests vaccine-specific priming. Relatively few convalescent patients were included in the study, and early timepoints after natural infection were not analyzed.

The CDR3, from cysteine to phenylalanine, totals 14 residues. Only CDR3 DNA is held: 42 bases, read in frame from base 1. Sequences WSHSY (CDR1) and SAAADI (CDR2) are obtained from the germline V gene. V and J lose 3 bases and 2 bases, and a span of 10 bases separates them. The time point label, as the study defines it: late sampling 161 to 241 days after vaccination in a few convalescent patients. Per the publication, the treatment or condition label means: approximately nine-day PBMC culture with coronavirus spike peptide pools or control peptides (ViraFEST assay). The ViraFEST assay, used in the study, expanded antigen-specific T cells with peptide pools and then identified the expanded clonotypes through TCR sequencing. The convalescent patients' positive SARS-CoV-2 PCR tests were from March to December 2020, which was before the Alpha, Beta and Delta variants emerged in the United States. Each well held approximately 2 million PBMCs cultured in IMDM containing roughly 5% human AB serum and roughly 9.7 IU/ml IL-2, with approximately 9.2 ug/ml peptide pools added. On days 3 and 7, half of the culture medium was replaced with fresh IL-2-containing medium. Once the cells had been in culture for over 9 days, the EasySep CD4+ T cell isolation kit was used to isolate CD4+ T cells by negative selection. PBMCs were separated from whole blood using Ficoll-Paque Plus gradient centrifugation and then either used fresh or cryopreserved at -140C. Culture conditions were generally each tested in triplicate wells.

The chain employs TRBV10-2 and TRBJ1-1; too little of a D gene remains to name it. Sequencing used CD4+ T cells from blood, cultured in vitro, obtained about 7 months after SARS-CoV-2 vaccination. The TCR was taken from a human donor who had recovered from COVID-19. The DNA sequence is TGCGCCAGCAGTGAACGGTACTCAAACACTGAAGCTTTCTTT. The encoded protein is CASSERYSNTEAFF.